Reported below is one TCR beta chain. CDR3 length: 14 residues. CDR1 is MNHEY, CDR2 SMNVEV, per germline (reference sequence). The ends were cut back, 4 bases at V and 2 bases at J, with 10 bases in the middle. The sample comes from a study of shared clonotypes between healthy human individuals. Measured with immunoSEQ multiplex PCR; TCRdb has only the in-frame clones, and not every one. Among hundreds of thousands of clones listed, 90% to 97% were seen once. The rearrangement uses TRBV27 and TRBJ2-3; D might be TRBD1 or TRBD2, each matching 6 bases. The sample comprised naive CD4+ T cells sorted from blood. Subset given: CD45RA+ positively selected. The TCR sequence derives from a woman aged 25 to 39 in good health. For the CDR3, the DNA is TGTGCCAGCAGTTGGGGGGCGGACACAGATACGCAGTATTTT. Amino acid sequence: CASSWGADTDTQYF.